This T cell receptor (beta chain) stems from a study of blood T cell repertoires in COVID-19. Deletions cut 5 bases from V and 5 bases from J, with 10 bases between. This CDR3 contains 12 residues. Germline V gene lookup returns CDR1 SNHLY and CDR2 FYNNEI. The authors' processing: Reference gene primers were amplified, and this amplification served to estimate nucleated cell counts. Profiling relied on immunoSEQ multiplex PCR, and the TCRdb table lists in-frame clones only, not all of them. V and J calls and clone size come straight from that table; D and trimming were deduced from the DNA. The table shows hundreds of thousands of clones, with nearly 90% occurring only once.

Material for sequencing was PBMCs or T cells enriched from blood (not recorded which). The sequence came from a young woman with acute COVID-19. The chain combines TRBV2 with TRBJ2-7, with TRBD1 as a possible D gene (6 bases). The CDR3 nucleotides are TGTGCCAGCAGTACAGGGATCCACGAGCAGTACTTC. Amino acids: CASSTGIHEQYF.